This record concerns one T cell receptor beta chain sequence. The antigen is unknown. Per germline, CDR1 SGHRS and CDR2 YFSETQ. The CDR3 covers 19 residues. Losses at the gene ends were 4 bases for V and 1 base for J; bases not matched to a gene: 9. The sample comes from a study of cytomegalovirus exposure and HLA in healthy donors. Points from the study as a whole: Rare TCR sequences dominated, though some public TCRs recurred in many donors.

The study ran its PCR with 60 Vbeta and 13 Jbeta primers. Method: immunoSEQ multiplex PCR; TCRdb's copy keeps in-frame clones and lacks some. The table lists 100,000 or so clones, about 76% of them singletons, with approximately 12% in the top ten. The source is a woman aged 40 to 55 in good health and CMV-seropositive. What was sequenced was PBMCs. V usage is TRBV5-1 and J usage is TRBJ2-3; 16 positions match TRBD2. CDR3 DNA sequence: TGCGCCAGCAGCCCGGGACTAGCGGGGGGGCGGTTCGGCACAGATACGCAGTATTTT. This codes for CASSPGLAGGRFGTDTQYF.